This TCR beta chain was retrieved from a study of blood T cell repertoires in COVID-19. The V end was cut by 0 bases, the J end by 4 bases, with 12 bases between. The CDR3 has 15 residues. From germline, CDR1 is MNHEY and CDR2 SVGAGI. The protocol was immunoSEQ multiplex PCR, while the TCRdb copy is restricted to in-frame clones and leaves out a portion. Here the sample spans roughly 150,000 clones, roughly 84% being singletons. The chain carries TRBV6-5 and TRBJ1-1; D is possibly TRBD1 (5 bases). The specimen was peripheral blood. The TCR was taken from a human donor in a cohort sampled during active COVID-19. The CDR3 spells CASSYSRGLGTEAFF. CDR3 sequence (DNA): TGTGCCAGCAGTTACTCAAGGGGCCTAGGCACTGAAGCTTTCTTT.